This record covers a single T cell receptor (beta chain). Its target is unknown. Germline-derived CDR1 and CDR2 are MNHEY and SMNVEV (reference sequence). V was shortened by 7 bases and J by 1 base, with 7 bases between the two germline ends. The CDR3 totals 13 residues. Included in the TCR beta cDNA libraries were unique molecular identifiers. Via MiXCR, TCRdb re-called the PCR reads, giving one row per CDR3 protein. This sample has roughly 540,000 distinct CDR3 sequences; roughly 34% occur once, and the top ten carry 6%. The data originate from a study of post-analysis software for immune sequencing data. For the study at large: The patients showed relapsing-remitting, secondary progressive and progressive-relapsing multiple sclerosis courses. Findings and limits, study-wide: Those with multiple sclerosis, the patient group, showed significantly lower normalized Chao1 diversity than controls. A handful of TRBV segments (TRBV5-6, TRBV5-1 and TRBV20-1 among them) occurred more frequently in patients than in controls.

The V and J genes are TRBV27 and TRBJ2-2, with D perhaps matching TRBD1 (5 bases). The source material was blood. This clonotype was sampled from a girl under 18 with multiple sclerosis. The CDR3 loop is CASNQGNTGELFF. In nucleotides, the CDR3 is TGTGCCAGCAACCAGGGGAACACCGGGGAGCTGTTTTTT.